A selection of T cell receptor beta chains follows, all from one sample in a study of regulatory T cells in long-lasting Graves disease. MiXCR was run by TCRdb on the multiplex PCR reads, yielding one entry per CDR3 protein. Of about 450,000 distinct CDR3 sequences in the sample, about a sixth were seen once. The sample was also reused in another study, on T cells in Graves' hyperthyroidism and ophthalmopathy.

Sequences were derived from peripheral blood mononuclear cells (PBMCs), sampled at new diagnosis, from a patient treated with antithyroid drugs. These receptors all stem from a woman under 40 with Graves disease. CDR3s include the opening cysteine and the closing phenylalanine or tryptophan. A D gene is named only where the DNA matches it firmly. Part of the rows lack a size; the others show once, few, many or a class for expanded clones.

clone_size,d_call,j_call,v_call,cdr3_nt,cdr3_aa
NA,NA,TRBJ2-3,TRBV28,TGTGCCAGCAGATTTACTAGCACAGATACGCAGTATTTT,CASRFTSTDTQYF
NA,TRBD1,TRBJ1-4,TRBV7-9,TGCGCCAGCAGCCCTGGACAGGGTCGGTTTGAAAAACTGTTTTTT,CASSPGQGRFEKLFF
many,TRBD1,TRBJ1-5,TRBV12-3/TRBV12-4,TGTGCCAGCAGTTCGCGGACAGGATACTTCAATCAGCCCCAGCATTTT,CASSSRTGYFNQPQHF
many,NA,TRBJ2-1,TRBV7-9,TGTGCCAGCAGACCTCCTGACAGGAACAATGAGCAGTTCTTC,CASRPPDRNNEQFF
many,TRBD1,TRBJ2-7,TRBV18,TGTGCCAGCTCAACTAGACAGGGGCAACCCTCCTACGAGCAGTACTTC,CASSTRQGQPSYEQYF
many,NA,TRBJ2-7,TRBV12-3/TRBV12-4,TGTGCCAGCAGTTTAGGGCCCCTGGGCGAGCAGTACTTC,CASSLGPLGEQYF
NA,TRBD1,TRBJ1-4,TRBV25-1,TGTGCCAGCAGCTCGACAGGGGCTTTACCGTTGTTTTTT,CASSSTGALPLFF
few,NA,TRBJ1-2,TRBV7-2,TGTGCCAGCAGCTTATCGGGGCAGATATATGGCTACACCTTC,CASSLSGQIYGYTF
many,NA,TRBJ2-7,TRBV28,TGTGCCATCGGTTCAGGGACCAACTACGAGCAGTACTTC,CAIGSGTNYEQYF
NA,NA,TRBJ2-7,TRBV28,TGTGCCAGCAGTTCTCGCTTTGAGCAGTACTTC,CASSSRFEQYF
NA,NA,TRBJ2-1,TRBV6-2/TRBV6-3,TGTGCCAGCAGTTACTCCACAGGGAGCTCCTACGAGCAGTTCTTC,CASSYSTGSSYEQFF
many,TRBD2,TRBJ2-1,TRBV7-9,TGTGCCAGCAGCTTGACTCTAGCGGGAGGGCCCGTGGATGAGCAGTTCTTC,CASSLTLAGGPVDEQFF
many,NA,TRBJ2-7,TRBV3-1,TGTGCCAGCAGCCAAGTAAGCGCCGAGCAGTACTTC,CASSQVSAEQYF
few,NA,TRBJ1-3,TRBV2,TGTGCCACCGCTTGGGGCAGAACAAGCTCTGGAAACACCATATATTTT,CATAWGRTSSGNTIYF
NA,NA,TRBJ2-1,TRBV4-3,TGCGCCAGCAGCCACCTCTCACTCGGTGAGCAGTTCTTC,CASSHLSLGEQFF
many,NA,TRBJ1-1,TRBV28,TGTGCCAGCAGACCCGGGCCCGAAAACACTGAAGCTTTCTTT,CASRPGPENTEAFF
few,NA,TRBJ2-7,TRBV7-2,TGTGCCAGCAGCTTCGCTCCGGGGTACGAGCAGTACTTC,CASSFAPGYEQYF
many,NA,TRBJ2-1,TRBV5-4,TGTGCCAGCAGCTTGGTAGCTAGCGAGACGCAGTTCTTC,CASSLVASETQFF
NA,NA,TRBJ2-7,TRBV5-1,TGCGTCAGCAGCTCGGGCCTCCGCTACGAGCAGTACTTC,CVSSSGLRYEQYF
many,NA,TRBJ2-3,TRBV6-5,TGTGCCAGCAGTTCCGGCACAGGGAGAACAGATACGCAGTATTTT,CASSSGTGRTDTQYF
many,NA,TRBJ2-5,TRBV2,TGTGCCAGCAGTGAGGGGGCACGTCAGTACTTC,CASSEGARQYF
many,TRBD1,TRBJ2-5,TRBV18,TGTGCCAGCTCACCCGGACAGGGCTCGGAGACCCAGTACTTC,CASSPGQGSETQYF
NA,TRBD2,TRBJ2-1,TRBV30,TGTGCCTGGTTAGCGGGAGGTGCCTACAATGAGCAGTTCTTC,CAWLAGGAYNEQFF
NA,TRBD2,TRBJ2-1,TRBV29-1,TGCAGCGTTGAAGAACGCGGTCAGCGGGAGACCCAGTTCTTC,CSVEERGQRETQFF
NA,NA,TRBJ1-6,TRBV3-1,TGTGCCAGCAGCCAGAACAGGACCTATAATTCACCCCTCCACTTT,CASSQNRTYNSPLHF
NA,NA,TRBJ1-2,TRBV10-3,TGTGCCATCAGTGATGGAGAAAAAAATGGCTACACCTTC,CAISDGEKNGYTF
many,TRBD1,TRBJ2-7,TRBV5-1,TGCGCCAGCAGCTTCGGCGACAGGGGGGGCGAGCAGTACTTC,CASSFGDRGGEQYF
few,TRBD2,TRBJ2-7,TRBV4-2,TGTGCCAGCAGCCAACGGACTAGCGGCTACGAGCAGTACTTC,CASSQRTSGYEQYF
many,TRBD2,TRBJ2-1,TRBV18,TGTGCCAGCTCACCCCTAGCGGGGCCCAATGAGCAGTTCTTC,CASSPLAGPNEQFF
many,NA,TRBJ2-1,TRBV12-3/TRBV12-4,TGTGCCAGCAGTTTAGGAGTGGAAGGGAGCTCCTACAATGAGCAGTTCTTC,CASSLGVEGSSYNEQFF
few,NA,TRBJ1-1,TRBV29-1,TGCAGCGTCGTACGACGGGCGGGAGCTTTCTTT,CSVVRRAGAFF
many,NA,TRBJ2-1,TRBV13,TGTGCCAGCAAAATCGGCCGTTCCTACAATGAGCAGTTCTTC,CASKIGRSYNEQFF
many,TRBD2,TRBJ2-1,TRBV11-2,TGTGCCAGCACCCAAGCGCTAGCGGGAGTCCGGGGGGATGAGCAGTTCTTC,CASTQALAGVRGDEQFF
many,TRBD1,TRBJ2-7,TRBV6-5,TGTGCCAGCAGTTACCCAACGGGACAGGGGACCCCCTACGAGCAGTACTTC,CASSYPTGQGTPYEQYF
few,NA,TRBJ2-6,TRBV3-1,TGTGCCAGCAGCCCCTCTCGGGGTTCTGGGGCCAACGTCCTGACTTTC,CASSPSRGSGANVLTF
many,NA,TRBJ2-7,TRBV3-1,TGTGCCAGCAGCCAAAGACAGCTCTACGAGCAGTACTTC,CASSQRQLYEQYF
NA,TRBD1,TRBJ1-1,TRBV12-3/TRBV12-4,TGTGCCAGCAGTTTGAACAGGGGGCTGCGTACTGAAGCTTTCTTT,CASSLNRGLRTEAFF
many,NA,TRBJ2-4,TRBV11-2,TGTGCCAGCAGCTTGGTGACCCAATTTCTAGCCAAAAACATTCAGTACTTC,CASSLVTQFLAKNIQYF
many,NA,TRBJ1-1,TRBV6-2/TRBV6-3,TGTGCCAGCAGTGAACAGGTTGGTGGCACTGAAGCTTTCTTT,CASSEQVGGTEAFF
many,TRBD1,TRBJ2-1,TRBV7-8,TGTGCCAGCAGCTTAGGGACAGGAGCGAACAATGAGCAGTTCTTC,CASSLGTGANNEQFF
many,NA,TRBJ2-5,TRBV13,TGTGCCAGCAGCTTTGGCAGGGCGGGACAAGAGACCCAGTACTTC,CASSFGRAGQETQYF
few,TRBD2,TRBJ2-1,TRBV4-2,TGTGCCAGCAGCCACGGAGCGGGGACGGCTGAGCAGTTCTTC,CASSHGAGTAEQFF
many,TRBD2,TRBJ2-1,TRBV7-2,TGTGCCAGCAGCCATTGGGCTAGCGGGAACAATGAGCAGTTCTTC,CASSHWASGNNEQFF
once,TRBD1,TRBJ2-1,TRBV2,TGTGCCACTCAAAATCCGGGACAGGGGTACGTCAATGAGCAGTTCTTC,CATQNPGQGYVNEQFF
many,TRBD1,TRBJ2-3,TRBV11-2,TGTGCCAGCAGATACACAGGGGCAGATACGCAGTATTTT,CASRYTGADTQYF
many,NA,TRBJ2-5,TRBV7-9,TGTGCCAGCAGCTTAGCGCGATCAGGGTATAGTGAAGAGACCCAGTACTTC,CASSLARSGYSEETQYF
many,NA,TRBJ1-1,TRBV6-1,TGTGCCAGCAGCGAGTTGGGGGGATCAACTGAAGCTTTCTTT,CASSELGGSTEAFF
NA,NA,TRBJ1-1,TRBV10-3,TGTGCCAGCAGTTACCAGGCGGAAGCTTTCTTT,CASSYQAEAFF
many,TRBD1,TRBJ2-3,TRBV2,TGTGCCAGCAGGGACAGGGTCGGCACAGATACGCAGTATTTT,CASRDRVGTDTQYF
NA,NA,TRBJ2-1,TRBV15,TGTGCCACCGACGTAGACCAAAGCTCCTACAATGAGCAGTTCTTC,CATDVDQSSYNEQFF
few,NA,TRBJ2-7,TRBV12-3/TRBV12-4,TGTGCCAGCAGTCCCCAGGGAGGATTTTACTACGAGCAGTACTTC,CASSPQGGFYYEQYF
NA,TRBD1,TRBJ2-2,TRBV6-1,TGTGCCAGCAGACCGCCGGGACAGGGTAACACCGGGGAGCTGTTTTTT,CASRPPGQGNTGELFF
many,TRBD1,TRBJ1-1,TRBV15,TGTGCCACCAGCAGACAGGGGGCCTTTAGTGAAGCTTTCTTT,CATSRQGAFSEAFF
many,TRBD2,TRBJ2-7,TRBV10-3,TGTGCCATCAGTGAGTTGAGACTAGCTGTCTACGAGCAGTACTTC,CAISELRLAVYEQYF
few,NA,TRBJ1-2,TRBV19,TGTGCCAGTAGTCATATAACAGGGTTTTTGACGTCTACCTATGGCTACACCTTC,CASSHITGFLTSTYGYTF
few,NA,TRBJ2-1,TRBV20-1,TGCAGTGCTACCAGCGGAGGCCTAATGTATGAGCAGTTCTTC,CSATSGGLMYEQFF
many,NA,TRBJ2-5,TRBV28,TGTGCCAGCAACACACTTAGCGCCCCTGGGGGGTACTTC,CASNTLSAPGGYF
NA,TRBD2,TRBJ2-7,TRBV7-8,TGTGCCAGCAGCCCCGAAGGCGTGGTAGCGGGAGGGGGCGAGCAGTACTTC,CASSPEGVVAGGGEQYF
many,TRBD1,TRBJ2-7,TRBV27,TGTGCCAGCGCCGGGACAGCAATCTACGAGCAGTACTTC,CASAGTAIYEQYF
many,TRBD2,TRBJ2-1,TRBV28,TGTGCCAGCAGCCTAAGCTCCGCTAGCGGGAGACAAGAGCAGTTCTTC,CASSLSSASGRQEQFF